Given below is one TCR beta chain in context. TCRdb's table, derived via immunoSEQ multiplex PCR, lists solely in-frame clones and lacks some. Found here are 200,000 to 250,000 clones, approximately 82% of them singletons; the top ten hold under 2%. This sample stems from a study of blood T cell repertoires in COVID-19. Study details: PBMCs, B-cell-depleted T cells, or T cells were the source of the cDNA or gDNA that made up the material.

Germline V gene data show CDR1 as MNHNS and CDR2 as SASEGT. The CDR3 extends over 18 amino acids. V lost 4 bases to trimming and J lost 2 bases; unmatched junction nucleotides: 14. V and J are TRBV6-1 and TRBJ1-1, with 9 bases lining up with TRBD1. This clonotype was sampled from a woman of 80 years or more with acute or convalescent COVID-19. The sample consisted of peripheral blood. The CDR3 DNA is TGTGCCAGCAGTGGCCGGGACAGGGCGTCTCTCGGAAACACTGAAGCTTTCTTT. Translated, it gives CASSGRDRASLGNTEAFF.